A single sample gave rise to the 27 T cell receptor beta chains below, sequenced in a study of OX40 agonist ivuxolimab in advanced cancers. The assay was immunoSEQ multiplex PCR, and TCRdb's table has in-frame clones only and misses some. The data contain tens of thousands of clones, roughly nine tenths of them singletons. The input for sequencing was CD4+ or CD8+ T cells sorted from blood, taken in a trial of the OX40 agonist ivuxolimab. Receptors originate from an adult with an advanced solid tumor such as melanoma, head and neck, liver or kidney cancer.

The rearrangement joins TRBV27 to TRBJ2-1, with TRBD2 identical over 9 bases. The CDR3 extends over 17 amino acids. The germline V gene encodes CDR1 MNHEY and CDR2 SMNVEV (reference sequence). The trim removed 3 bases at V and 6 bases at J, leaving 12 bases unmatched. The CDR3 sequence: CASSFRHSGRSVNEQFF. CDR3 DNA: TGTGCCAGCAGTTTCCGACATAGCGGGAGATCGGTCAATGAGCAGTTCTTC.

The chain has TRBV10-3 and TRBJ1-2, with D unresolved. Germline CDR1 reads ENHRY; CDR2 reads SYGVKD. The CDR3 has 11 amino acids. The V gene lost 3 bases and the J gene lost 8 bases, with 7 bases spanning the gap. The CDR3 sequence: CAISDPGGYTF. CDR3 nucleotide sequence: TGTGCCATCAGTGACCCGGGAGGCTACACCTTC.

The chain employs TRBV7-2 and TRBJ2-3; perhaps TRBD2 as D (6 bases). The V end lost 8 bases, the J end lost 4 bases, and 10 bases lay between the germline ends. Germline V gene sequence: CDR1 SGHTA, CDR2 FQGNSA. This CDR3 comprises 12 residues. The CDR3 coding sequence is TGTGCCAGCTCGGGAGCCTCAGATACGCAGTATTTT. It translates to CASSGASDTQYF.

The chain is built from TRBV4-1 and TRBJ1-4, with 10 bases fitting TRBD1. The CDR3 is 19 residues long. Germline values: CDR1 MGHRA, CDR2 YSYEKL. V gave up 0 bases and J gave up 8 bases; unmatched junction bases: 15. CDR3 bases: TGCGCCAGCAGCCAAGACCCCCCGGGACAGGGGAGGTTTGGGGAAAAACTGTTTTTT. Translating it yields CASSQDPPGQGRFGEKLFF.

The rearrangement uses TRBV6-5 and TRBJ2-1; 10 nucleotides match TRBD2. CDR1 is MNHEY, CDR2 SVGAGI, per germline. The CDR3 runs 15 residues. Trimming at V came to 5 bases and at J to 5 bases, leaving 6 bases not matched to a gene. Written as DNA, the CDR3 is TGTGCCAGCAGTACGGGACTAGCGAGAAACAATGAGCAGTTCTTC. It translates to CASSTGLARNNEQFF.

The chain uses TRBV9 and TRBJ1-2; a possible D gene is TRBD1 (5 bases). This CDR3 is built from 17 residues. V lost 3 bases and J lost 4, with 22 bases in between. Per germline, CDR1 SGDLS and CDR2 YYNGEE. This CDR3 is CASSASRGAGRIYGYTF. For the CDR3, the DNA is TGTGCCAGCAGCGCCAGTAGGGGTGCAGGTCGTATCTATGGCTACACCTTC.

Notes on this clone: Different DNA sequences within this sample yield the same CDR3. This chain connects TRBV11-2 to TRBJ2-1; no clear D. Germline V gene data show CDR1 as SGHAT and CDR2 as FQNNGV. The CDR3 length is 14 residues. V was cut by 1 base and J by 3 bases, with 7 bases left in between. The CDR3 DNA reads as TGTGCCAGCAGCTTAGGACTCGACTACAATGAGCAGTTCTTC. Translated, it gives CASSLGLDYNEQFF.

The chain is built from TRBV5-8 and TRBJ2-1; 8 bases agree with TRBD2. V lost 3 bases, J lost 4 bases, and 9 bases stayed unmatched. CDR1 is SGHTS, CDR2 YDEGEE, per germline. The CDR3 covers 16 residues. CDR3 bases: TGTGCCAGCAGCTACCAAAGCGGGAGTTGGTACAATGAGCAGTTCTTC. It translates to CASSYQSGSWYNEQFF.

In this sample, this clone turned up a few times. The chain recombines TRBV21-1 with TRBJ2-3. TRBV21-1 is a documented pseudogene. This CDR3 contains 13 residues. The CDR3 coding sequence is TGTGCCAGCAGCAGGGATCACACAGATACGCAGTATTTT. Its protein is CASSRDHTDTQYF.

J is TRBJ2-2 and V is TRBV5-1, with 7 bases that match TRBD1. Per germline, CDR1 SGHRS and CDR2 YFSETQ. V lost 3 bases and J lost 6; bases outside the gene matches: 11. The CDR3 extends over 16 amino acids. This chain's CDR3 is CASSSQTGLGAGELFF. CDR3 sequence (DNA): TGCGCCAGCAGCTCCCAGACAGGGTTGGGGGCCGGGGAGCTGTTTTTT.

This clone has just a few counts. This chain joins TRBV9 and TRBJ2-7; the D is unclear. This CDR3 is built from 14 residues. The V end lost 1 base, the J end lost 5 bases, and 13 bases lay between the germline ends. Germline V lookup: CDR1 SGDLS, CDR2 YYNGEE. CDR3 protein: CASSVRVAADEQYF. Written as DNA, the CDR3 is TGTGCCAGCAGCGTAAGGGTCGCGGCGGACGAGCAGTACTTC.

The genes are TRBV2 and TRBJ1-2, with 7 nucleotides matching TRBD1. Per germline, CDR1 SNHLY and CDR2 FYNNEI. This CDR3 is built from 12 residues. Trimming removed 8 bases from V and 3 bases from J; junction bases left unmatched: 3. Here the CDR3 reads CASEGTDYGYTF. CDR3 DNA: TGTGCCAGCGAAGGGACAGACTATGGCTACACCTTC.

The chain combines TRBV7-9 with TRBJ2-1; D is ambiguous. The CDR3 totals 13 residues. V gave up 0 bases and J gave up 6 bases, with 6 bases separating them. Germline V gene sequence: CDR1 SEHNR, CDR2 FQNEAQ (reference sequence). The DNA of the CDR3 is TGTGCCAGCAGCTTAGCGGATGGCAATGAGCAGTTCTTC. Amino acids: CASSLADGNEQFF.

V is TRBV2 and J is TRBJ1-1; unclear D gene. In germline, CDR1 is SNHLY, CDR2 FYNNEI. The CDR3 is made up of 8 amino acids. Trimming removed 9 bases from V and 6 bases from J, with 2 bases in between. CDR3 sequence: CARSEAFF. For the CDR3, the DNA is TGTGCCAGGTCTGAAGCTTTCTTT.

This chain links TRBV2 with TRBJ1-2; TRBD1 matches at 8 bases. In germline, CDR1 is SNHLY, CDR2 FYNNEI. This CDR3 is built from 14 residues. V trimming: 7 bases; J trimming: 6 bases; junction bases outside the gene matches: 10. In nucleotides, the CDR3 is TGTGCCAGCAATCGGGACAGGTCGGTGGATGGCTACACCTTC. Protein product: CASNRDRSVDGYTF. The variable domain in full, completed from reference TRBV2 and TRBJ1-2, reads EPEVTQTPSHQVTQMGQEVILRCVPISNHLYFYWYRQILGQKVEFLVSFYNNEISEKSEIFDDQFSVERPDGSNFTLKIRSTKLEDSAMYFCASNRDRSVDGYTFGSGTRLTVV.

The chain links TRBV2 to TRBJ2-4; possibly TRBD1 for D (5 bases). V lost 4 bases and J 2 bases, leaving 6 bases between the germline ends. The CDR3 totals 13 residues. Germline V lookup: CDR1 SNHLY, CDR2 FYNNEI. CDR3: CASSVGPKNIQYF. The CDR3 DNA reads as TGTGCCAGCAGTGTGGGGCCCAAAAACATTCAGTACTTC.

The rearrangement joins TRBV27 to TRBJ2-2; D tentatively reads TRBD1 or TRBD2 (5 bases each). The CDR3 loop spans 15 amino acids. Trimming took 4 bases from V and 2 from J, leaving 11 bases between them. Germline V CDR1 and CDR2: MNHEY, SMNVEV (reference sequence). CDR3 protein: CASSSGTTNTGELFF. DNA of the CDR3: TGTGCCAGCAGTTCCGGGACCACTAACACCGGGGAGCTGTTTTTT.

The chain is built from TRBV28 and TRBJ2-6; D is unclear. The CDR3 covers 14 residues. Germline values: CDR1 MDHEN, CDR2 SYDVKM. V was pared by 7 bases and J by 0 bases, with 7 bases between. The CDR3 sequence: CASNQASGANVLTF. CDR3 nucleotide sequence: TGTGCCAGCAACCAGGCCTCTGGGGCCAACGTCCTGACTTTC.

The CDR3 protein is CASSEGTGEYTEAFF. The CDR3 nucleotides read TGTGCCAGCAGCGAAGGGACAGGGGAGTACACTGAAGCTTTCTTT. The gene calls are TRBV9 and TRBJ1-1, with 10 bases identical to TRBD1. This CDR3 comprises 15 residues. The J segment lost 3 bases and the V segment lost 3 bases, leaving 5 bases of the junction unmatched. Germline V gene sequence: CDR1 SGDLS, CDR2 YYNGEE.

CDR3 sequence reads: CASSIGWGAYNEQFF. The CDR3 nucleotides read TGTGCCAGTAGTATAGGCTGGGGAGCCTACAATGAGCAGTTCTTC. The chain combines TRBV19 with TRBJ2-1; TRBD2 might be the D (5 bases). The CDR3 length is 15 residues. Trimming took 1 base from V and 2 from J, leaving 9 bases between them. Germline V gives CDR1 LNHDA, CDR2 SQIVND (reference sequence). Full variable domain (remainder filled in from reference TRBV19 and TRBJ2-1): DGGITQSPKYLFRKEGQNVTLSCEQNLNHDAMYWYRQDPGQGLRLIYYSQIVNDFQKGDIAEGYSVSREKKESFPLTVTSAQKNPTAFYLCASSIGWGAYNEQFFGPGTRLTVL.

J is TRBJ2-1 and V is TRBV10-1, with D unclear. Germline V lookup: CDR1 WNHNN, CDR2 SYGVQD (reference sequence). The ends were cut back, 5 bases at V and 6 bases at J, with 5 bases in the middle. This CDR3 region has 11 residues. The DNA for the CDR3 is TGCGCCAGCAGTCCGGGCAATGAGCAGTTCTTC. Translation gives CASSPGNEQFF.

This CDR3 is CASSRMGATNEKLFF. CDR3 coding DNA: TGTGCCAGCAGCCGGATGGGGGCAACTAATGAAAAACTGTTTTTT. The chain joins TRBV7-8 to TRBJ1-4, with a possible D match to TRBD1 (5 bases). In germline, CDR1 is SGHVS, CDR2 FQNEAQ. The CDR3 loop spans 15 amino acids. V gave up 5 bases and J gave up 0 bases, with 10 bases separating them.

The chain recombines TRBV19 with TRBJ2-6; a possible D gene is TRBD2 (5 bases). Germline V gene sequence: CDR1 LNHDA, CDR2 SQIVND (reference sequence). V shed 3 bases and J shed 4 bases, with 13 bases lying between them. The CDR3 has 16 amino acids. As DNA, the CDR3 is TGTGCCAGTAGTATTGTGTGGACTCTGGGGGCCAACGTCCTGACTTTC. Amino acids: CASSIVWTLGANVLTF.

V gene TRBV7-3 combines with J gene TRBJ2-1, with 14 positions matching TRBD2. In germline, CDR1 is SGHTA, CDR2 FQGTGA. V lost 2 bases to trimming and J lost 2 bases; unmatched junction nucleotides: 5. CDR3 length: 18 amino acids. Here the CDR3 reads CASSLSGTSGGPYNEQFF. The CDR3 nucleotides are TGTGCCAGCAGCTTATCAGGGACTAGCGGGGGACCCTACAATGAGCAGTTCTTC.

This clone was observed a few times. The same CDR3 also results from other DNA sequences found in this sample. V usage is TRBV6-1 and J usage is TRBJ1-6, with D perhaps TRBD1 (5 bases). V dropped 4 bases and J dropped 5 bases, with 9 bases sitting between them. The CDR3 runs 14 residues. The V gene's germline CDR1 is MNHNS and CDR2 SASEGT. In DNA form, the CDR3 reads TGTGCCAGCAGTGGGGGGACGGATAATTCACCCCTCCACTTT. It encodes CASSGGTDNSPLHF.

V usage is TRBV19 and J usage is TRBJ1-5, with TRBD1 matching over 7 bases. Germline values: CDR1 LNHDA, CDR2 SQIVND (reference sequence). Trimming took 10 bases from V and 7 from J; bases not matched to a gene: 16. The CDR3 is 15 amino acids. CDR3 nucleotides: TGTGCCACCGATTACTGGACAGGAGGTTTCCAGCCCCAGCATTTT. It codes for CATDYWTGGFQPQHF.

The chain couples TRBV11-2 to TRBJ1-2; D call uncertain. Trimming removed 0 bases from V and 6 bases from J, with 11 bases in between. Germline lookup yields CDR1 SGHAT and CDR2 FQNNGV. The CDR3 spans 14 residues. The CDR3 bases are TGTGCCAGCAGCTTAGACCGGCGAATGGATGGCTACACCTTC. Protein product: CASSLDRRMDGYTF.